What follows are 23 T cell receptor beta chains derived from one specimen sequenced in a study of graft-versus-host responses after intestinal transplantation. Antigen specificity for these receptors is unknown. Produced via immunoSEQ multiplex PCR; TCRdb's table is partial and in-frame only. This sample carries approximately 75,000 clones, just under 95% of them seen once, and the ten largest clones take around 0.57%. The source was unstimulated CD8+ T cells sorted from spleen or lymph node cells, collected before intestinal transplant. The source of these receptors is a human donor who received an intestinal transplant.

The chain couples TRBV9 to TRBJ2-2; D remains ambiguous. The CDR3 is 13 amino acids. Germline V gives CDR1 SGDLS, CDR2 YYNGEE. Trimming left V 1 base short and J 6 bases short, with 7 bases between. In DNA, the CDR3 is TGTGCCAGCAGCGTATTTGACGCCGGGGAGCTGTTTTTT. Its translation is CASSVFDAGELFF.

The chain recombines TRBV25-1 with TRBJ1-4, with 9 bases aligning to TRBD1. Germline CDR1 MGHDK, CDR2 SYGVNS. The J segment lost 2 bases and the V segment lost 1 base, leaving 8 bases of the junction unmatched. The CDR3 is made up of 18 amino acids. The CDR3 is CASSEFDRGLPTNEKLFF. The CDR3 DNA reads TGTGCCAGCAGTGAATTCGACAGGGGGTTGCCGACTAATGAAAAACTGTTTTTT. The whole variable domain, filled in from reference TRBV25-1 and TRBJ1-4, reads EADIYQTPRYLVIGTGKKITLECSQTMGHDKMYWYQQDPGMELHLIHYSYGVNSTEKGDLSSESTVSRIRTEHFPLTLESARPSHTSQYLCASSEFDRGLPTNEKLFFGSGTQLSVL.

The V and J genes are TRBV6-1 and TRBJ1-5; no clear D. The germline V gene encodes CDR1 MNHNS and CDR2 SASEGT. This CDR3 region has 13 residues. The V end lost 3 bases, the J end lost 7 bases, and 10 bases lay between the germline ends. This CDR3 reads CASSDWGGQPQHF. DNA for the CDR3: TGTGCCAGCAGTGACTGGGGTGGGCAGCCCCAGCATTTT.

A note on this clone: Other DNA sequences in the sample encode the same CDR3. This chain connects TRBV27 to TRBJ2-7; maybe TRBD2 (6 bases). Germline lookup yields CDR1 MNHEY and CDR2 SMNVEV (reference sequence). Trimming shortened V by 2 bases and J by 1 base, and 9 bases separated the two germline ends. CDR3 size: 14 residues. CDR3 sequence: CASSLVSGSYEQYF. The CDR3 region has the DNA TGTGCCAGCAGTTTAGTGAGCGGGTCCTACGAGCAGTACTTC.

The V and J genes are TRBV5-4 and TRBJ2-7; TRBD2 matches 9 bases. The CDR3 is made up of 16 amino acids. The V gene end was trimmed by 0 bases and the J gene end by 1 base; junction bases not matched to a gene: 5. Germline lookup yields CDR1 SGHNT and CDR2 YYREEE (reference sequence). The CDR3 DNA reads TGTGCCAGCAGCTTGGCCCCTAGCGGGGTGTCCTACGAGCAGTACTTC. This encodes CASSLAPSGVSYEQYF. Full variable domain (outside the CDR3, taken from reference TRBV5-4 and TRBJ2-7): ETGVTQSPTHLIKTRGQQVTLRCSSQSGHNTVSWYQQALGQGPQFIFQYYREEENGRGNFPPRFSGLQFPNYSSELNVNALELDDSALYLCASSLAPSGVSYEQYFGPGTRLTVT.

This chain joins TRBV4-1 and TRBJ1-5; D not resolved. Germline-derived CDR1 and CDR2 are MGHRA and YSYEKL. V dropped 0 bases and J dropped 0 bases, with 21 bases sitting between them. This CDR3 has 20 residues. The CDR3 DNA sequence: TGCGCCAGCAGCCAAGACCCCACCGGGCCTTTAGCTTATAGCAATCAGCCCCAGCATTTT. Translation gives CASSQDPTGPLAYSNQPQHF.

The chain has TRBV4-1 and TRBJ2-7; D not certain. Trimming cost V 1 base and J 0 bases, with 10 bases left between them. This CDR3 is built from 15 residues. Germline CDR1 reads MGHRA; CDR2 reads YSYEKL. The DNA of the CDR3 is TGCGCCAGCAGCCAAGGAGCACCGAGCTCCTACGAGCAGTACTTC. Translating gives CASSQGAPSSYEQYF.

The chain links TRBV29-1 to TRBJ2-7; weak D call: TRBD1 (5 bases). The germline V and J ends were trimmed by 2 bases and 0 bases, with 17 bases remaining between them. The CDR3 contains 16 residues. The V gene's germline CDR1 is SQVTM and CDR2 ANQGSEA. DNA of the CDR3: TGCAGCGTTGAATTTCCGCAGGGAACAAGCTCCTACGAGCAGTACTTC. This encodes CSVEFPQGTSSYEQYF.

The chain has TRBV27 and TRBJ2-7, with TRBD2 as a possible D gene (6 bases). Per germline, CDR1 MNHEY and CDR2 SMNVEV (reference sequence). Deletions cut 3 bases from V and 3 bases from J, with 12 bases between. This CDR3 is built from 14 residues. The CDR3 reads CASSLGGYSYEQYF. CDR3 sequence (DNA): TGTGCCAGCAGTTTGGGGGGTTACAGCTACGAGCAGTACTTC.

This rearrangement joins TRBV28 to TRBJ2-7; D not certain. Trimming removed 3 bases from V and 3 bases from J, with 18 bases in between. The length of the CDR3 is 16 residues. The V gene's germline CDR1 is MDHEN and CDR2 SYDVKM. CDR3 DNA sequence: TGTGCCAGCAGTTTCGAAGGGATCGAAGTTTACTACGAGCAGTACTTC. Protein: CASSFEGIEVYYEQYF.

The chain joins TRBV19 to TRBJ2-5, with 7 bases lining up with TRBD1. V was pared by 1 base and J by 5 bases, with 4 bases of the junction left unmatched. Germline assignment: CDR1 LNHDA and CDR2 SQIVND (reference sequence). The CDR3 has 14 residues. In DNA form, the CDR3 reads TGTGCCAGTAGTATAGTGGACAGGAGGGAGACCCAGTACTTC. It translates to CASSIVDRRETQYF.

The genes are TRBV4-1 and TRBJ1-4; maybe TRBD1 (5 bases). The CDR3 covers 14 residues. V lost 4 bases and J lost 7, with 13 bases in between. Looked up from germline, CDR1 is MGHRA and CDR2 is YSYEKL. CDR3 sequence (DNA): TGCGCCAGCAGCCCCCGGGGCTTAGGTGAAAAACTGTTTTTT. Translating it yields CASSPRGLGEKLFF.

The sample holds one count of this clone. The CDR3 bases are TGTGCCAGCAGTTGCAATCAGGGGGAAAAGGAGACCCAGTACTTC. This codes for CASSCNQGEKETQYF. The rearrangement uses TRBV6-5 and TRBJ2-5, with TRBD1 matching over 7 bases. The CDR3 length is 15 residues. The V segment lost 4 bases and the J segment 5 bases; nucleotides outside the gene matches: 10. The germline V gene has CDR1 MNHEY and CDR2 SVGAGI.

The genes are TRBV7-9 and TRBJ2-7, with D possibly TRBD2 on 6 matching bases. Trimming cost V 5 bases and J 2 bases, with 13 bases left between them. Germline CDR1 SEHNR, CDR2 FQNEAQ (reference sequence). This CDR3 region has 14 residues. The CDR3, as DNA: TGTGCCAGCAGCCACCCGACTAGTCCCTACGAGCAGTACTTC. This translates into CASSHPTSPYEQYF.

The chain joins TRBV27 to TRBJ2-5; D remains ambiguous. Germline V lookup: CDR1 MNHEY, CDR2 SMNVEV (reference sequence). This CDR3 comprises 13 residues. Trimming took 4 bases from V and 0 from J, leaving 6 bases between them. CDR3 nucleotide sequence: TGTGCCAGCAGTTACGGGTACCAAGAGACCCAGTACTTC. Translated: CASSYGYQETQYF.

Details on this clone: The junction differs from germline at one of its ends, possibly a read error. Within the sample, other DNA sequences also encode this same CDR3. This chain links TRBV27 with TRBJ2-1; D ambiguous. This CDR3 spans 11 amino acids. Germline V gene sequence: CDR1 MNHEY, CDR2 SMNVEV (reference sequence). The DNA of the CDR3 is TGTGCCAGCAGTCTATCAAATGAGCAGTTCTTC. It codes for CASSLSNEQFF.

The rearrangement uses TRBV4-2 and TRBJ1-1; no reliable D call. The CDR3 has 15 residues. Germline CDR1 LGHNA, CDR2 YNFKEQ. Trimming cost V 1 base and J 2 bases, with 11 bases left between them. The CDR3 loop is CASSQGNGINTEAFF. The CDR3 DNA follows: TGTGCCAGCAGCCAAGGGAACGGGATAAACACTGAAGCTTTCTTT.

The chain joins TRBV15 to TRBJ2-1; D tentatively reads TRBD1 or TRBD2 (6 bases each). Germline assignment: CDR1 LNHNV and CDR2 YYDKDF (reference sequence). The CDR3 runs 19 residues. The V end lost 3 bases, the J end lost 10 bases, and 31 bases lay between the germline ends. The CDR3 reads CATSSAHQGCARGAGEQFF. The CDR3 region has the DNA TGTGCCACCAGCAGCGCACATCAGGGGTGCGCGAGGGGGGCCGGCGAGCAGTTCTTC.

The V call is TRBV2, the J call TRBJ1-1; D is ambiguous. The CDR3 runs to 14 residues. The germline gives CDR1 SNHLY, CDR2 FYNNEI. V lost 2 bases and J lost 2, with 9 bases in between. The CDR3 DNA is TGTGCCAGCAGTGAACAGATTGGAAACACTGAAGCTTTCTTT. Amino acids: CASSEQIGNTEAFF.

The chain has TRBV7-9 and TRBJ2-7; the D gene is possibly TRBD1 (6 bases). The CDR3 loop spans 14 amino acids. CDR1 and CDR2 from the germline V gene are SEHNR and FQNEAQ (reference sequence). Deletions cut 3 bases from V and 7 bases from J, with 16 bases between. The CDR3 DNA is TGTGCCAGCAGCTTGGGACATGTTGCGTGGGAGCAGTACTTC. Protein product: CASSLGHVAWEQYF.

The chain is built from TRBV2 and TRBJ2-1; 9 nucleotides agree with TRBD2. Germline V gives CDR1 SNHLY, CDR2 FYNNEI. J gave up 2 bases and V 6 bases, and 17 bases lay outside the gene matches. The CDR3 totals 19 residues. This chain's CDR3 is CASREILLGREGPYNEQFF. CDR3 in DNA: TGTGCCAGCAGGGAAATACTCCTCGGGCGGGAGGGCCCCTACAATGAGCAGTTCTTC.

The chain has TRBV16 and TRBJ2-7; 11 bases map to TRBD1. The CDR3 is 16 amino acids. Germline lookup yields CDR1 KGHSY and CDR2 FQNENV. V was clipped by 2 bases and J by 7 bases; unmatched bases: 10. CDR3 region: CASSQTGTGGPREQYF. Here the CDR3 DNA reads TGTGCCAGCAGCCAAACCGGGACAGGGGGGCCAAGGGAGCAGTACTTC.

The rearrangement uses TRBV18 and TRBJ2-3; maybe TRBD2 (5 bases). Per the germline V gene, CDR1 is KGHSH and CDR2 is LQKENI. The CDR3 covers 16 residues. The germline V and J ends were trimmed by 3 bases and 0 bases, with 13 bases remaining between them. The CDR3 region has the DNA TGTGCCAGCTCACCCCGGACGGGCGGGAGCACAGATACGCAGTATTTT. Protein: CASSPRTGGSTDTQYF.